The sequence of this T cell receptor beta chain was determined in a study of cytomegalovirus exposure and HLA in healthy donors. Findings and caveats of the study: Serostatus for CMV was the only available immune exposure information. Specificity for CMV antigens was confirmed in vitro for a few of the CMV-associated chains.

The donors comprised healthy bone marrow donors. In this sample, this clone turned up a few times. As yet, its antigen is unknown. The study ran its PCR with 60 Vbeta and 13 Jbeta primers. Produced via immunoSEQ multiplex PCR; TCRdb's table is partial and in-frame only. The sample yields about 64,000 clones, roughly 68% seen once. The germline CDR1 and CDR2 sequences are SGDLS and YYNGEE. The CDR3 sequence is 15 residues long. The trim removed 0 bases at V and 4 bases at J, leaving 4 bases unmatched. The chain is built from TRBV9 and TRBJ2-1, with TRBD2 matching 7 bases. The source material was PBMCs. The sequence was collected from a woman in her forties or fifties in good health and CMV-seronegative. The CDR3 region is CASSVGGGQYNEQFF. CDR3 bases: TGTGCCAGCAGCGTAGGGGGAGGGCAGTACAATGAGCAGTTCTTC.